This entry concerns a single TCR beta chain. This sample stems from a study of blood T cell repertoires in COVID-19. Study context: PBMCs, B-cell-depleted T cells, or T cells were the source of the cDNA or gDNA that made up the material.

The assay was immunoSEQ multiplex PCR, and TCRdb's table has in-frame clones only and misses some. The data contain 150,000 or so clones, less than 90% of them singletons. The sequencing input was peripheral blood. This sequence originates from a man aged 55 to 69 with acute or convalescent COVID-19.

This chain's CDR3 is CASRTGGYTEAFF. For the CDR3, the DNA is TGTGCCAGCAGGACAGGGGGCTACACTGAAGCTTTCTTT. The chain joins TRBV6-5 to TRBJ1-1; 10 nucleotides match TRBD1. The CDR3 spans 13 residues. V gave up 6 bases and J gave up 3 bases; unmatched junction bases: 1. Germline CDR1 reads MNHEY; CDR2 reads SVGAGI.